The present T cell receptor beta chain was sequenced within a study of blood T cells in healthy people across ages. The V and J ends lost 2 bases and 8 bases, in that order; junction bases with no gene match: 11. The CDR3 has 15 amino acids. The germline V gene encodes CDR1 LGHDT and CDR2 YNNKEL (reference sequence). Primed by a sample-barcoded 5' primer and a J-beta primer mix, a second PCR proceeded for 7 to 11 cycles. TCRdb passed the 5' RACE reads through MiXCR, listing each CDR3 protein once. The data show about 760,000 distinct CDR3 sequences, with just over 55% seen just once and around 24% held by the top ten.

Material for sequencing was blood. The rearrangement uses TRBV3-1 and TRBJ1-2, with 7 bases matching TRBD1. The TCR originated in a man between 35 and 55 years old in good health. The CDR3 region has the DNA TGTGCCAGCAGCCAATTCTACAGGGGTTTTGAGGGCTACACCTTC. This codes for CASSQFYRGFEGYTF.